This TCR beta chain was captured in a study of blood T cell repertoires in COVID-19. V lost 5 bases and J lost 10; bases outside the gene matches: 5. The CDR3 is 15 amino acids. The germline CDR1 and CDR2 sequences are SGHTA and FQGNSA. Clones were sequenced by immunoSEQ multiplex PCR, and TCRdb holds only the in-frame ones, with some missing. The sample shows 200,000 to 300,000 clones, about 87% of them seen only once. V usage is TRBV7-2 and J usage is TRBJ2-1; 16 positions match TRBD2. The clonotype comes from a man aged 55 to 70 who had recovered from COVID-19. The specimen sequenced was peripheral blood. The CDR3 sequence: CASSHGTSGGGEQFF. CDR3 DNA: TGTGCCAGCAGCCACGGGACTAGCGGGGGGGGAGAGCAGTTCTTC.